Only a few counts were recorded for the clone carrying this T cell receptor (beta chain). Other nucleotide sequences from this sample produce the same CDR3. The sample is drawn from a study of blood T cell repertoires in COVID-19. The CDR3 has 13 amino acids. V lost 3 bases to trimming and J lost 4 bases; unmatched junction nucleotides: 3. In germline, CDR1 is SQVTM, CDR2 ANQGSEA. How the authors handled the data: Amplification from reference gene primers served as the basis for estimated nucleated cell counts. TCRdb keeps only in-frame clones here, not all; method: immunoSEQ multiplex PCR. V and J calls and clone size are as listed in that table; D and trimming were resolved from the DNA. The sample includes 95,000 or so clones, about four fifths of them seen just once.

Sequenced input: peripheral blood. The chain employs TRBV29-1 and TRBJ2-7, with 10 bases matching TRBD1. This sequence originates from a human donor in a cohort sampled during active COVID-19. CDR3 sequence: CSVEGQGPYEQYF. CDR3 coding DNA: TGCAGCGTTGAGGGACAGGGGCCATACGAGCAGTACTTC.